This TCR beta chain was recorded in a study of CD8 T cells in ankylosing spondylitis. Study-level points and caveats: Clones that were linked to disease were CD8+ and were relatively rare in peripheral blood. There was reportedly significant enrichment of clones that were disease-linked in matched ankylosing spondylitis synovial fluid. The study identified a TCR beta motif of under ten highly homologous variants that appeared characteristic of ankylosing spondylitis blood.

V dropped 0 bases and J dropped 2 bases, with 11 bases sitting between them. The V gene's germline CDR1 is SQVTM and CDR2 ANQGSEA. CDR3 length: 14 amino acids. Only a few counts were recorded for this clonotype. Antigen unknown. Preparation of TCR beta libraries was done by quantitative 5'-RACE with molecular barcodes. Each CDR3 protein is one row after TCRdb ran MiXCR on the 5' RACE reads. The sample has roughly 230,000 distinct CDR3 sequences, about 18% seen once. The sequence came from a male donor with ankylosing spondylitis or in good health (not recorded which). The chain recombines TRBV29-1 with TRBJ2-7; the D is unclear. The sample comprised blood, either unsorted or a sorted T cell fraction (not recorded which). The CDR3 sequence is CSVEDPGRTYEQYF. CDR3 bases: TGCAGCGTTGAAGATCCGGGCAGGACCTACGAGCAGTACTTC.